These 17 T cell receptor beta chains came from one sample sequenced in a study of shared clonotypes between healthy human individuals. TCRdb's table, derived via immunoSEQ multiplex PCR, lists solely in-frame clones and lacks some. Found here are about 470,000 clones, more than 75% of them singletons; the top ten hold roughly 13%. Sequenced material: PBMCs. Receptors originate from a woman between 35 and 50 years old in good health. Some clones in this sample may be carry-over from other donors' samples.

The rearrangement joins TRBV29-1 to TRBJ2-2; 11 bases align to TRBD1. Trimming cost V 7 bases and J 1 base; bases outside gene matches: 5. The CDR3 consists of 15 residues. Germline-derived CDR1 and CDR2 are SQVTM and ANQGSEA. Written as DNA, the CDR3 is TGCAGCGCCAGGACAGGGGGCCTGAACACCGGGGAGCTGTTTTTT. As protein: CSARTGGLNTGELFF.

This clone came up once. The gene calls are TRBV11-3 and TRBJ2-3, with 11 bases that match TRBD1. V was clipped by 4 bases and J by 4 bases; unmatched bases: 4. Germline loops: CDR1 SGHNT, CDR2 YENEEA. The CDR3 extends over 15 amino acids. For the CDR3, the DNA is TGTGCCAGCAGCTCGGGGACAGGGGGGCCAGATACGCAGTATTTT. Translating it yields CASSSGTGGPDTQYF.

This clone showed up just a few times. CDR3 residues: CSVEPGQGLGYTQYF. In DNA, the CDR3 is TGCAGCGTTGAACCGGGACAGGGTCTCGGATATACGCAGTATTTT. J is TRBJ2-3 and V is TRBV29-1; 9 bases fit TRBD1. The length of the CDR3 is 15 residues. Germline V gene sequence: CDR1 SQVTM, CDR2 ANQGSEA. V dropped 2 bases and J dropped 7; count of bases not matched to a gene: 10.

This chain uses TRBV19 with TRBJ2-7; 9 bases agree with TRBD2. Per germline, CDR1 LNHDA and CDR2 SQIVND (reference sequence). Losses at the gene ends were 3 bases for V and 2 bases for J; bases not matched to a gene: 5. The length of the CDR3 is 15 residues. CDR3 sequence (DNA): TGTGCCAGTAGTATGGAACTAGCGGGTCCCTACGAGCAGTACTTC. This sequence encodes CASSMELAGPYEQYF.

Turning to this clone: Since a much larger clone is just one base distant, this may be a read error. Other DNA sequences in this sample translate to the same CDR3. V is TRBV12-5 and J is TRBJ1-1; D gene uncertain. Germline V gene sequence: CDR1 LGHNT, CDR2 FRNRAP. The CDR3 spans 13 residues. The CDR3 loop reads CASGLGPNTEAFF. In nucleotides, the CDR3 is TGTGCTAGTGGTTTGGGACCGAACACTGAGGCTTTCTTT.

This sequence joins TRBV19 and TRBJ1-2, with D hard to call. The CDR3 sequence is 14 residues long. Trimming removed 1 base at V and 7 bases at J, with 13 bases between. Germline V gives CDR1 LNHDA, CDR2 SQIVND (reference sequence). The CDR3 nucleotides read TGTGCCAGTAGTATAGCCAAGGGAACGTTTGGCTACACCTTC. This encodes CASSIAKGTFGYTF. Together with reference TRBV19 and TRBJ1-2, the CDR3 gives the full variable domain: DGGITQSPKYLFRKEGQNVTLSCEQNLNHDAMYWYRQDPGQGLRLIYYSQIVNDFQKGDIAEGYSVSREKKESFPLTVTSAQKNPTAFYLCASSIAKGTFGYTFGSGTRLTVV.

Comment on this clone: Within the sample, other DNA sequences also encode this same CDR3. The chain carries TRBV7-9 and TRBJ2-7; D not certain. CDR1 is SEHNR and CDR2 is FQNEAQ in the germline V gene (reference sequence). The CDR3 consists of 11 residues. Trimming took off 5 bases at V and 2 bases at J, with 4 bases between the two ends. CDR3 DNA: TGTGCCAGCAGCCTTACCTACGAGCAGTACTTC. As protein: CASSLTYEQYF.

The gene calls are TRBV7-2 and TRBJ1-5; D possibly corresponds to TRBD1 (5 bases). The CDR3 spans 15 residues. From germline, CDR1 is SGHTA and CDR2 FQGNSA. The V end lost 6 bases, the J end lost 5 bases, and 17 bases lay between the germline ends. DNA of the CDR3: TGTGCCAGCAGTTCAAGGCGGGGAGGGGATCAGCCCCAGCATTTT. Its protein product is CASSSRRGGDQPQHF.

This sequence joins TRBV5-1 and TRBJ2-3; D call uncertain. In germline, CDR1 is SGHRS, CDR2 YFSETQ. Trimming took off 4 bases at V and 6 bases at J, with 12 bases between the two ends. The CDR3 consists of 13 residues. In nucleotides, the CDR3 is TGCGCCAGCAGCCCGCGAGAGTTTGATACGCAGTATTTT. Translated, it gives CASSPREFDTQYF. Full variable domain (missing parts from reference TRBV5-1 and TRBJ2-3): KAGVTQTPRYLIKTRGQQVTLSCSPISGHRSVSWYQQTPGQGLQFLFEYFSETQRNKGNFPGRFSGRQFSNSRSEMNVSTLELGDSALYLCASSPREFDTQYFGPGTRLTVL.

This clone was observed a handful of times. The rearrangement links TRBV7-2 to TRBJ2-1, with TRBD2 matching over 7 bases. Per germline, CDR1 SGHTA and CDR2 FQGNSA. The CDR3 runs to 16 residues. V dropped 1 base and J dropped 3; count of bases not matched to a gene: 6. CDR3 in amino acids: CASSLGSGISYNEQFF. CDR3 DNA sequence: TGTGCCAGCAGCTTAGGAAGCGGGATAAGCTACAATGAGCAGTTCTTC. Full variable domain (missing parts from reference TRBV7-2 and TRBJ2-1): GAGVSQSPSNKVTEKGKDVELRCDPISGHTALYWYRQSLGQGLEFLIYFQGNSAPDKSGLPSDRFSAERTGGSVSTLTIQRTQQEDSAVYLCASSLGSGISYNEQFFGPGTRLTVL.

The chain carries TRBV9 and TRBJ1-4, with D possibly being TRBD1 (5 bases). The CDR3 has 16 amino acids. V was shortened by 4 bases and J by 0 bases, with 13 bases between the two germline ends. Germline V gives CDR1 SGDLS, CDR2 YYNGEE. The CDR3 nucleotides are TGTGCCAGCAGCCTAAACCCGGGGGCAACTAATGAAAAACTGTTTTTT. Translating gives CASSLNPGATNEKLFF.

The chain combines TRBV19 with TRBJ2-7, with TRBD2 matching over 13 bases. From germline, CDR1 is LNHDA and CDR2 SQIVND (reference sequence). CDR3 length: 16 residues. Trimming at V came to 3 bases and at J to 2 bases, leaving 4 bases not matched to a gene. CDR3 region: CASSIPGTSGTYEQYF. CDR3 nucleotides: TGTGCCAGTAGTATCCCCGGGACTAGCGGGACCTACGAGCAGTACTTC.

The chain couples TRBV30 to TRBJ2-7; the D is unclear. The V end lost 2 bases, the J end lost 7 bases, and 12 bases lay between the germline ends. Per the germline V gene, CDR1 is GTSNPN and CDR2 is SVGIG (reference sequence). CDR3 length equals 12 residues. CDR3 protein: CAWSLAEAEQYF. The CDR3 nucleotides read TGTGCCTGGAGTTTGGCAGAAGCGGAGCAGTACTTC. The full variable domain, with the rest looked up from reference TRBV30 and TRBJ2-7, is SQTIHQWPATLVQPVGSPLSLECTVEGTSNPNLYWYRQAAGRGLQLLFYSVGIGQISSEVPQNLSASRPQDRQFILSSKKLLLSDSGFYLCAWSLAEAEQYFGPGTRLTVT.

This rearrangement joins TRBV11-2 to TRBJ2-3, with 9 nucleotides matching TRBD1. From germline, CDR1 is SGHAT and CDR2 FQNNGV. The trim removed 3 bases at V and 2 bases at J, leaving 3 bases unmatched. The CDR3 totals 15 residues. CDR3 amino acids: CASSFRDRDTDTQYF. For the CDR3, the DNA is TGTGCCAGCAGCTTCCGGGACAGGGACACAGATACGCAGTATTTT.

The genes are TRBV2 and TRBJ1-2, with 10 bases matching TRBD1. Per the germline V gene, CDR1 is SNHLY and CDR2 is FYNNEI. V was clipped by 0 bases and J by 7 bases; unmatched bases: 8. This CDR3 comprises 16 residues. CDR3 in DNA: TGTGCCAGCAGTGAAGCGGGGGGACAGGGGATATCTGGCTACACCTTC. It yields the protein CASSEAGGQGISGYTF. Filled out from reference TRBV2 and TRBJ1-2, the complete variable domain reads EPEVTQTPSHQVTQMGQEVILRCVPISNHLYFYWYRQILGQKVEFLVSFYNNEISEKSEIFDDQFSVERPDGSNFTLKIRSTKLEDSAMYFCASSEAGGQGISGYTFGSGTRLTVV.

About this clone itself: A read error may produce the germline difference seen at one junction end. CDR3 protein: CASSPEFSGANVLAF. CDR3 bases: TGTGCCAGCTCACCAGAGTTCTCTGGGGCCAACGTCCTGGCTTTC. V and J are TRBV18 and TRBJ2-6; tentative D call: TRBD1 (5 bases). This CDR3 is 15 amino acids long. CDR1 and CDR2 from the germline V gene are KGHSH and LQKENI.

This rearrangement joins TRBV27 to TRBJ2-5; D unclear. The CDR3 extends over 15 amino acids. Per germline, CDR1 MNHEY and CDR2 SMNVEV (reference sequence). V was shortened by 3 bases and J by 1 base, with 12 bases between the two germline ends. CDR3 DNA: TGTGCCAGCAGTTTCATGCCCAATCCCCAAGAGACCCAGTACTTC. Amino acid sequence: CASSFMPNPQETQYF.